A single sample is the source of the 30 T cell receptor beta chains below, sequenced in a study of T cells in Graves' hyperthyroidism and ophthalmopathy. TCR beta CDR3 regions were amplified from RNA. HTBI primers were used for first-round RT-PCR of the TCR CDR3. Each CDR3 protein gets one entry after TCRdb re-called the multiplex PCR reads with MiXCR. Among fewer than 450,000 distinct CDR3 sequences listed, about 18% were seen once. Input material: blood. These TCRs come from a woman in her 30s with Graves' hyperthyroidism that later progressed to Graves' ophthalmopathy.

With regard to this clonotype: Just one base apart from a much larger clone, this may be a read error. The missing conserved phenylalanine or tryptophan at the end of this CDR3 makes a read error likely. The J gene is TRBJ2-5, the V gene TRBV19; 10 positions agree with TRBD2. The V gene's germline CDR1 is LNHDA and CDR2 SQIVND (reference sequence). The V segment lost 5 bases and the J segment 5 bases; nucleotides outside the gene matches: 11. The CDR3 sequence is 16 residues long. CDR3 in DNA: TGTGCCAGTAGTCCCAAGGGCCTAGCGGGAGTTGAGACCCAGTACGTC. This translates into CASSPKGLAGVETQYV.

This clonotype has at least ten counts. CDR3 protein: CASSLIFGTSTANYEQYF. DNA of the CDR3: TGTGCCAGCAGTTTAATTTTTGGGACCTCTACTGCTAATTACGAGCAGTACTTC. The J gene is TRBJ2-7, the V gene TRBV28; perhaps D is TRBD1 or TRBD2 (5 bases each). V lost 2 bases and J lost 4, with 24 bases in between. Germline V CDR1 and CDR2: MDHEN, SYDVKM. The CDR3 contains 18 residues.

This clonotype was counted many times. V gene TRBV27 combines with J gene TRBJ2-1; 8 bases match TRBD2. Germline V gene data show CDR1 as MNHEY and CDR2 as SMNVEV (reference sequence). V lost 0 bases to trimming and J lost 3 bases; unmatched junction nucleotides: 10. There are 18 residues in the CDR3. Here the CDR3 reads CASSLSIESGRYYNEQFF. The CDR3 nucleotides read TGTGCCAGCAGTTTATCAATTGAGAGCGGGAGATACTACAATGAGCAGTTCTTC.

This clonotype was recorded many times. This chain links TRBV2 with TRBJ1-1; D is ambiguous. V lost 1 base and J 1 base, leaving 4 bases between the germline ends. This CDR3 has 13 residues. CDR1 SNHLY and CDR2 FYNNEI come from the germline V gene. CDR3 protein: CASSEVANTEAFF. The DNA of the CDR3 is TGTGCCAGCAGTGAAGTAGCGAACACTGAAGCTTTCTTT.

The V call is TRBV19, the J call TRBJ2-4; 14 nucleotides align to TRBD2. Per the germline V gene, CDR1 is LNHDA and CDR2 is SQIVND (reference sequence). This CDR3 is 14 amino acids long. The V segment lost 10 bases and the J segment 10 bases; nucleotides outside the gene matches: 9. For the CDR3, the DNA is TGTGCCACCTCCCGGACTAGCGGGGGGACAATTCAGTACTTC. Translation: CATSRTSGGTIQYF.

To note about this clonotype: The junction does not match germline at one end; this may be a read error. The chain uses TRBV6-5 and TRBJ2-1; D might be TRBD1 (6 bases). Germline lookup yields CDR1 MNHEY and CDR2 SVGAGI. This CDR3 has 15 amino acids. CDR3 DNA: TGTGCCAGCAGTAACAGGGCGAGCTCCTACAATGAGCAGTCCTTC. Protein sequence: CASSNRASSYNEQSF.

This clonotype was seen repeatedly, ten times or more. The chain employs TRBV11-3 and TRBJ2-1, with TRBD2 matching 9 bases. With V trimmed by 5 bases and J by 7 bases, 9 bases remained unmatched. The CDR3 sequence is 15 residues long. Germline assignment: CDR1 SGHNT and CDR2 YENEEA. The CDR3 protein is CASSPLAGGLNEQFF. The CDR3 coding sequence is TGTGCCAGCAGCCCTCTTGCGGGGGGGCTTAATGAGCAGTTCTTC.

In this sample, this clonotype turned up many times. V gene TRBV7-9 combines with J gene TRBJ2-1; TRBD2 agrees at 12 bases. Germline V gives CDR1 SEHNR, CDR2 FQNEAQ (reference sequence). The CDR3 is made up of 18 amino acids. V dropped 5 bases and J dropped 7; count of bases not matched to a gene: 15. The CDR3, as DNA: TGTGCCAGCAGCCACGTTCGGGCTAGCGGGAGGGCCCTAAATGAGCAGTTCTTC. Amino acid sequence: CASSHVRASGRALNEQFF.

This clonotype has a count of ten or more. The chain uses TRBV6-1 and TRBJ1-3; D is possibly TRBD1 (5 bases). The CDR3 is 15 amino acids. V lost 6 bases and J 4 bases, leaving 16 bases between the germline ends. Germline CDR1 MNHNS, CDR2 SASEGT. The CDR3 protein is CASSQNRDPGNTIYF. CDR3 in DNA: TGTGCCAGCAGCCAGAACCGGGACCCAGGAAACACCATATATTTT.

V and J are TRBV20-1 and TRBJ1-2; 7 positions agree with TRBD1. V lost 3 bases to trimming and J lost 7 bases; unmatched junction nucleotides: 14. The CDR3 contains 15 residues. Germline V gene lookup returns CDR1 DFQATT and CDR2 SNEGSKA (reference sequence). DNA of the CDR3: TGCAGTGCTAGCCTGTCCGAAGACAGGGTTGGTGGCTACACCTTC. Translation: CSASLSEDRVGGYTF.

The CDR3 region is CASSTTLTGELFF. DNA for the CDR3: TGTGCCAGTAGTACAACCTTAACCGGGGAGCTGTTTTTT. The chain recombines TRBV19 with TRBJ2-2; D uncertain. Germline CDR1 reads LNHDA; CDR2 reads SQIVND (reference sequence). With 4 bases removed from V and 5 bases from J, the gap between germline ends came to 8 bases. The CDR3 has 13 residues. Based on the CDR3 plus reference TRBV19 and TRBJ2-2, the full variable domain is DGGITQSPKYLFRKEGQNVTLSCEQNLNHDAMYWYRQDPGQGLRLIYYSQIVNDFQKGDIAEGYSVSREKKESFPLTVTSAQKNPTAFYLCASSTTLTGELFFGEGSRLTVL.

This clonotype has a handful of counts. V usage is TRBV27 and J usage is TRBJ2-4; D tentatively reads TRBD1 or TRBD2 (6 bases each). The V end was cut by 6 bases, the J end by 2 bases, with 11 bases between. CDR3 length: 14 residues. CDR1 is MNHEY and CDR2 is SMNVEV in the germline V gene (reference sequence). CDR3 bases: TGTGCCAGCAGGTCCGGGGGCCCCAAAAACATTCAGTACTTC. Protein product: CASRSGGPKNIQYF.

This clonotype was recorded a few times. CDR3 bases: TGCGCCAGCAGCCAAGATCGGGGCGGGGGGCCCTACAATGAGCAGTTCTTC. This translates into CASSQDRGGGPYNEQFF. The chain couples TRBV4-1 to TRBJ2-1; 8 bases line up with TRBD2. The trim removed 0 bases at V and 2 bases at J, leaving 6 bases unmatched. CDR3 length: 17 residues. CDR1 MGHRA and CDR2 YSYEKL come from the germline V gene.

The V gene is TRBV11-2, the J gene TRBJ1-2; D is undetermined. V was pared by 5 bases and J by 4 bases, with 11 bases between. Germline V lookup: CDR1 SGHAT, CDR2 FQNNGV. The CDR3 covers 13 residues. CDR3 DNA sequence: TGTGCCAGCAGCCTCCCCCCAGGCTATGGCTACACCTTC. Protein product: CASSLPPGYGYTF.

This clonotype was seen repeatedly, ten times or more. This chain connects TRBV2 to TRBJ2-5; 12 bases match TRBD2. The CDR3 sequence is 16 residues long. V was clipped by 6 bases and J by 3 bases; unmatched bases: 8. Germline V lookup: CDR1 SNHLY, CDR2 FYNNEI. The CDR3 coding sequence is TGTGCCAGCAGAGTACCTAGCGGGGGGGCCGAAGAGACCCAGTACTTC. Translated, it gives CASRVPSGGAEETQYF.

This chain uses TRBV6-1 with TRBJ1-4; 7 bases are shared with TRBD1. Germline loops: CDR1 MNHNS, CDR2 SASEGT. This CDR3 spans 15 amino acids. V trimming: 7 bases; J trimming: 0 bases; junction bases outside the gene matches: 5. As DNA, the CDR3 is TGTGCCAGCACCGGGACAGCTGCAACTAATGAAAAACTGTTTTTT. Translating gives CASTGTAATNEKLFF.

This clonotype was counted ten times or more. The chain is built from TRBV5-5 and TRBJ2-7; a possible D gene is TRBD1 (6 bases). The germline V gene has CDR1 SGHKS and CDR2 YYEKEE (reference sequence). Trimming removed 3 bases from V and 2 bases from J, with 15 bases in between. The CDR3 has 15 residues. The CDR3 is CASSSRQANPYEQYF. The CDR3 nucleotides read TGTGCCAGCAGCTCGAGACAGGCAAACCCCTACGAGCAGTACTTC.

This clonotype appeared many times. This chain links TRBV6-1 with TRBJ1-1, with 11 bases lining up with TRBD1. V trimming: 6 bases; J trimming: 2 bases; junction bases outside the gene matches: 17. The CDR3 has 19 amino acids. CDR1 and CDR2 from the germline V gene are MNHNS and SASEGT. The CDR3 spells CASSPITSWDRGFNTEAFF. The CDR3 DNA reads TGTGCCAGCAGCCCGATTACATCTTGGGACAGGGGGTTCAACACTGAAGCTTTCTTT.

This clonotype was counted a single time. The CDR3 loop reads CASSKTSRSYNEQFF. The CDR3 DNA sequence: TGTGCCAGCAGTAAGACCTCACGCTCCTACAATGAGCAGTTCTTC. The rearrangement uses TRBV12-3 or TRBV12-4 and TRBJ2-1; D gene ambiguous. The CDR3 loop spans 15 amino acids. Trimming left V 5 bases short and J 0 bases short, with 11 bases between.

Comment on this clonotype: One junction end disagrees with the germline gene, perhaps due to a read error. The chain's CDR3 is CSSSLTGGANYGYTF. The CDR3 bases are TGCTCCAGCAGTTTAACGGGGGGAGCTAACTATGGCTACACCTTC. This chain links TRBV12-3 or TRBV12-4 with TRBJ1-2; a weak D match, TRBD1 (5 bases). The CDR3 covers 15 residues.

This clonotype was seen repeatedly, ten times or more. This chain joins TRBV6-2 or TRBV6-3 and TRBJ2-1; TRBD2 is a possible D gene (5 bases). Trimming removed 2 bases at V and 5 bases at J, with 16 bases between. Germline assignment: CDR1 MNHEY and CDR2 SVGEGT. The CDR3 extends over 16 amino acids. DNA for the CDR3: TGTGCCAGCAGTTACGTCGGCGGGCCACTTCACAATGAGCAGTTCTTC. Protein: CASSYVGGPLHNEQFF.

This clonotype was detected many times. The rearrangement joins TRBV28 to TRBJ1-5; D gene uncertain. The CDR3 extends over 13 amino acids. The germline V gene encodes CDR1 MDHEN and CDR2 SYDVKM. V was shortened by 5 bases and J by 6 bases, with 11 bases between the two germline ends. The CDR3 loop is CASSLDPAQPQHF. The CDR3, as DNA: TGTGCCAGCAGTCTAGATCCCGCTCAGCCCCAGCATTTT.

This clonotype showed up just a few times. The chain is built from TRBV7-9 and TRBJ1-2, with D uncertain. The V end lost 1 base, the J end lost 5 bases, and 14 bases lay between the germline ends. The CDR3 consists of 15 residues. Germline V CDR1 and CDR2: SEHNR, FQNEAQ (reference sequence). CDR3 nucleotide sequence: TGTGCCAGCAGCTTAGGCGTCCGGGAACGGTATGGCTACACCTTC. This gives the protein CASSLGVRERYGYTF.

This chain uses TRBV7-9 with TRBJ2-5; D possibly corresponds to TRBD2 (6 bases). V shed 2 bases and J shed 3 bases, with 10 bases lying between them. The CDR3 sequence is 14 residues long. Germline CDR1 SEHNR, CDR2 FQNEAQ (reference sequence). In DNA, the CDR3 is TGTGCCAGCAGCTTAAGTACGGGGGAAGAGACCCAGTACTTC. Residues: CASSLSTGEETQYF.

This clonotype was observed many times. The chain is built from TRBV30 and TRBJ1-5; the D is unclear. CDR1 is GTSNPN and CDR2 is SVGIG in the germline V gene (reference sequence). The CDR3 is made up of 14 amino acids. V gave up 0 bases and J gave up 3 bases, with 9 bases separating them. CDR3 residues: CAWSVNSYNQPQHF. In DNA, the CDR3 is TGTGCCTGGAGTGTAAACAGCTACAATCAGCCCCAGCATTTT.

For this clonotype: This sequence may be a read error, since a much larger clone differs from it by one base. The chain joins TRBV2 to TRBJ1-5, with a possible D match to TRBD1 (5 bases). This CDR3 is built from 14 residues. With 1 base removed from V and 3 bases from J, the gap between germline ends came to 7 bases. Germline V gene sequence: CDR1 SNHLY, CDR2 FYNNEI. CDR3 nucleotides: TGTGCCAGCAGTGAAGGACAGAACAATCAGCCCCAGCATTTT. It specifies CASSEGQNNQPQHF.

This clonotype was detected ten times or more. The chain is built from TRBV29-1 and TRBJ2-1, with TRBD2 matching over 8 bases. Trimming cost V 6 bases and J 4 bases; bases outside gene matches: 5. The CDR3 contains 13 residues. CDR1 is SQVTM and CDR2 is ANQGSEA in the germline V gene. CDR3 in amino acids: CSVRGGEYNEQFF. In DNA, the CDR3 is TGCAGCGTCCGGGGGGGAGAGTACAATGAGCAGTTCTTC.

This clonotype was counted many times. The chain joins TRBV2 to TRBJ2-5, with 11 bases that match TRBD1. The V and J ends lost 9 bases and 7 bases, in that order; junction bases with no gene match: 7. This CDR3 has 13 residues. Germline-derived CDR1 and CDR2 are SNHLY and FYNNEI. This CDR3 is CASGPGQGVTQYF. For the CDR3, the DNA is TGTGCCAGTGGCCCGGGACAGGGGGTGACCCAGTACTTC.

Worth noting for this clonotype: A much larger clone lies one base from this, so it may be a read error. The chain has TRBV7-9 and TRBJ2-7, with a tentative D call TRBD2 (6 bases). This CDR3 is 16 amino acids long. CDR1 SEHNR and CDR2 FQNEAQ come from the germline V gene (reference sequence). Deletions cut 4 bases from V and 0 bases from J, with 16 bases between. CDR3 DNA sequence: TGTGCCAGCAGCTCGACTTCCGGGAGAGTCTCCTACGAGCAGTACTTC. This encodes CASSSTSGRVSYEQYF.

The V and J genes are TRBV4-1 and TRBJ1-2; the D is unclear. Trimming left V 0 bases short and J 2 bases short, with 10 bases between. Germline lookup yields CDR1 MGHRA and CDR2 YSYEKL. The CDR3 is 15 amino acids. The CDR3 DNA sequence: TGCGCCAGCAGCCAAGATCCCCAAGGAAACTATGGCTACACCTTC. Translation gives CASSQDPQGNYGYTF.